This entry lists 7 T cell receptor beta chains sequenced from one sample in a study of cytomegalovirus exposure and HLA in healthy donors (dated by TCRdb to about 2017). The library was built by means of the immunoSEQ multiplex PCR assay. For the multiplex PCR, a mixture combining 60 forward primers for TCR Vbeta segments and 13 reverse primers for TCR Jbeta segments was used. Imported from immuneACCESS, the table was reduced by TCRdb to in-frame sequences with V and J called. These copies leave out some clones; in studies compared against another copy, an unresolved V gene accounts for under half, and the cause of the remainder is not known. The sample table holds some 120,000 clones, of which approximately 80% were seen once. The top ten clones comprise around 0.9% of the sample. The specimen sequenced was PBMCs. These receptors were obtained from a woman aged 25 to 39 in good health and CMV-seronegative.

This chain connects TRBV2 to TRBJ2-7; 8 nucleotides line up with TRBD1. J lost 5 bases, V lost 3 bases, and 9 bases had no gene match. The germline V gene has CDR1 SNHLY and CDR2 FYNNEI. The CDR3 loop spans 15 amino acids. The CDR3 protein is CASSEPRGTGHEQYF. For the CDR3, the DNA is TGTGCCAGCAGTGAGCCACGCGGGACAGGACACGAGCAGTACTTC.

The CDR3 nucleotides read TGTGCCAGTAGCCAGACAGGGGGCAACACTGAAGCTTTCTTT. Amino acid sequence: CASSQTGGNTEAFF. The V and J genes are TRBV19 and TRBJ1-1; 10 bases are shared with TRBD1. The CDR3 consists of 14 residues. CDR1 is LNHDA, CDR2 SQIVND, per germline (reference sequence). With 6 bases clipped from V and 2 bases from J, the junction kept 3 bases outside the gene matches.

V is TRBV19 and J is TRBJ1-1; D call uncertain. The CDR3 sequence is 16 residues long. Per germline, CDR1 LNHDA and CDR2 SQIVND (reference sequence). V gave up 5 bases and J gave up 4 bases, with 20 bases separating them. The CDR3 reads CASSPSGRGWGTEAFF. In DNA, the CDR3 is TGTGCCAGTAGTCCTTCAGGCCGGGGATGGGGCACTGAAGCTTTCTTT.

V is TRBV6-1 and J is TRBJ1-5; 7 nucleotides match TRBD1. Trimming at V came to 2 bases and at J to 1 base, leaving 5 bases not matched to a gene. In germline, CDR1 is MNHNS, CDR2 SASEGT. The CDR3 is 16 amino acids. DNA of the CDR3: TGTGCCAGCAGTGAAACGAGGGGGCTCAGCAATCAGCCCCAGCATTTT. It translates to CASSETRGLSNQPQHF.

This rearrangement joins TRBV5-6 to TRBJ1-2; weak D call: TRBD1 (6 bases). Deletions cut 2 bases from V and 2 bases from J, with 10 bases between. Germline loops: CDR1 SGHDT, CDR2 YYEEEE. This CDR3 has 14 residues. This CDR3 is CASSFERGNYGYTF. CDR3 bases: TGTGCCAGCAGCTTCGAGAGGGGGAACTATGGCTACACCTTC.

This clone appeared a few times. This rearrangement joins TRBV7-9 to TRBJ2-2; D call uncertain. This CDR3 is built from 14 residues. Germline V gene data show CDR1 as SEHNR and CDR2 as FQNEAQ (reference sequence). The V end lost 1 base, the J end lost 6 bases, and 9 bases lay between the germline ends. DNA of the CDR3: TGTGCCAGCAGCTTAGAGGTCCGGGCCGGGGAGCTGTTTTTT. Protein: CASSLEVRAGELFF.

This sequence joins TRBV15 and TRBJ2-1; a weak D match, TRBD1 (5 bases). The CDR3 is made up of 13 amino acids. The germline V and J ends were trimmed by 0 bases and 8 bases, with 8 bases remaining between them. From germline, CDR1 is LNHNV and CDR2 YYDKDF (reference sequence). CDR3 nucleotides: TGTGCCACCAGCAGAGATCAGGGATATGAGCAGTTCTTC. This translates into CATSRDQGYEQFF.